This T cell receptor (beta chain) was observed in a study of blood T cell repertoires in COVID-19. For the study at large: Sites in the United States, Italy and Spain provided acute and convalescent COVID-19 samples. The cDNA or gDNA used as material had been derived from T cells, B-cell-depleted T cells, or PBMCs.

Original handling: Reference gene primer amplification yielded estimated nucleated cell counts. Produced via immunoSEQ multiplex PCR; TCRdb's table is partial and in-frame only. That table is the source of V, J and clone size, and D and trimming were worked out from the DNA. The sample holds 120,000 to 150,000 clones, roughly 87% seen once. The CDR3 runs 14 residues. The V and J ends lost 4 bases and 6 bases, in that order; junction bases with no gene match: 9. Germline CDR1 and CDR2: SGDLS and YYNGEE. Sequenced sample: peripheral blood. This chain uses TRBV9 with TRBJ1-1; 7 bases fit TRBD1. This TCR derives from a woman aged 45 to 65 with acute or convalescent COVID-19. CDR3 DNA sequence: TGTGCCAGCAGCAGAGACAGGGCTCCAGCTGAAGCTTTCTTT. Amino acids: CASSRDRAPAEAFF.